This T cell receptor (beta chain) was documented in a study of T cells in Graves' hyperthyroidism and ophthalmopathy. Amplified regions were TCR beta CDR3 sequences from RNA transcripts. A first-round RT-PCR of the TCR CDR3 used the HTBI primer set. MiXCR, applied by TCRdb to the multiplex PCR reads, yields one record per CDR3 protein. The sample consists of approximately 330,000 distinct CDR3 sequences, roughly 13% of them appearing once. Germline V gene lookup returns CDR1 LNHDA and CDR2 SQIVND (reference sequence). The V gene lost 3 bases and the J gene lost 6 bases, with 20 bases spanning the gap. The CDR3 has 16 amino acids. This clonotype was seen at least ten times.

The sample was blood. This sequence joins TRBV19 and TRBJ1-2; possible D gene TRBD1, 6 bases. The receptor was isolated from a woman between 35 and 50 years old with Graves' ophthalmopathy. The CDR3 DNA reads TGTGCCAGTAGTATTTTACGGGGGGCCATGTACAATGGCTACACCTTC. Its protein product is CASSILRGAMYNGYTF. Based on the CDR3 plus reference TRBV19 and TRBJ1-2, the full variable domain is DGGITQSPKYLFRKEGQNVTLSCEQNLNHDAMYWYRQDPGQGLRLIYYSQIVNDFQKGDIAEGYSVSREKKESFPLTVTSAQKNPTAFYLCASSILRGAMYNGYTFGSGTRLTVV.